The present entry profiles one T cell receptor beta chain with its context. Its binding antigen is unknown. A read error is possible here, since a much larger clone lies one base away. Sequences SGDLS (CDR1) and YYNGEE (CDR2) are obtained from the germline V gene. The CDR3 holds 14 amino acids from the cysteine to the phenylalanine. Just the 42-base CDR3 DNA is kept, in frame starting at base 1. Deletion took 3 bases off V and 10 bases off J, with a span of 19 bases between the germline ends. Libraries came from PCR. The reads were generated on an Illumina HiSeq 2500. To reduce PCR and sequencing biases, unique molecular identifiers were incorporated into the TCR beta cDNA libraries. Per 1 to 10 million input T cells, roughly 500,000 cDNA molecules were obtained, such that each molecule approximated one T cell. The same protocol used for the earlier healthy control dataset was applied to prepare and sequence the patient libraries. Within a given batch, samples were prepared together, multiplexed and sequenced on the same HiSeq lane. From the authors' description of their analysis: MIGEC was used to process the raw barcoded reads, and molecular identifier groups with only a single read were discarded before consensus assembly and CDR3 extraction. VDJtools was used for post-analysis of the clonotype tables, and diversity was normalized by down-sampling every dataset to the size of the smallest sample. Repertoire overlap clustering matched CDR3 amino acid but not nucleotide sequences to correct batch-related cross-sample contamination. TCRdb itself trimmed the public reads at Q25 with fastp, ran MiXCR and retained productive beta chains. For every CDR3 protein sequence, its rows merge into one entry that carries the most common genes and DNA. For this entry, the V and J calls and clone size follow TCRdb and not the study's own pipeline. Counted in this sample were a few hundred thousand distinct CDR3 sequences; 30% to 45% of them appeared once. The top ten clones comprise around 5% of the sample.

This sample was included in a study of post-analysis software for immune sequencing data (dated by TCRdb to the mid-2010s). With regard to the full study: The recorded disease courses included relapsing-remitting, secondary progressive and progressive-relapsing multiple sclerosis, and some patients had no subtype annotation. The multiple sclerosis patient repertoires were compared with approximately 11 previously published healthy control repertoires from donors aged about 6 to 26 years. A subset of samples was prepared in parallel using single-end sample barcoding, then pooled and co-amplified after Illumina adapter ligation.

To demonstrate the VDJtools post-analysis software, the study profiled TCR beta repertoires from the peripheral blood of about 13 young patients with multiple sclerosis. The patients with multiple sclerosis were children and adolescents between roughly 6 and 15 years of age. The full study reports these points: Patients showed significantly higher frequencies than controls for a handful of TRBV segments, among them TRBV5-6, TRBV5-1 and TRBV20-1. The multiple sclerosis patient group was slightly younger than the control group. Direct clustering with F measure revealed strong co-clustering of samples prepared in the same batch, which led to a batch-effect correction. Significantly lower normalized Chao1 diversity was found in multiple sclerosis patients than in controls, suggesting substantial peripheral T-cell clonal expansion.

This TCR was recovered from a girl aged 10 to 17 with multiple sclerosis. The rearrangement combines TRBV9 with TRBJ1-2; the D gene is not confidently resolved. The sequencing sample was made of blood. The CDR3 is CASSARSGRNDYTF. The sequenced DNA: TGTGCCAGCAGCGCCAGAAGCGGACGGAATGACTACACCTTC.